This T cell receptor (beta chain) was found in a study of cytomegalovirus exposure and HLA in healthy donors (dated by TCRdb to 2016 to 2017). Turning to the overall study: According to an earlier analysis of 587 of the donors, some 170 million T cells yielded 117 million unique TCR beta sequences and less than 300 Gb of sequence data. Roughly 300 gigabases of sequencing data and approximately 92 million unique TCR sequences made up an early release that covered 640 HLA-typed donors. Among the roughly 400 genotyped donors, 81% belonged to the genetic ancestry cluster associated with self-reported Caucasian donors. The study aimed to test whether cataloging public T cell receptors could reveal signatures of past pathogen exposure. Using immunosequencing, the study profiled T cell repertoires from 550 to 750 subjects and related those repertoires to cytomegalovirus serostatus. In addition to the first cohort of approximately 670 subjects, a separate validation cohort of around 110 different subjects was used. To predict cytomegalovirus infection status, the study combined high-throughput TCR immunosequencing, statistical association of individual TCRs with disease status, and machine learning. A later analysis re-analyzed previously published TCR beta repertoires from about 730 donors and added high-resolution HLA genotyping to study TCR occurrence patterns. In the later analysis, no new phenotypic data were used to find candidate immune exposures; instead, reliance was placed on TCR beta sequences and their occurrence across donors. An earlier analysis of approximately 580 of the donors used high-throughput TCR beta sequencing to judge whether each TCR beta V gene segment behaved as functional or pseudogenic. Donor age, sex, ethnicity and CMV serostatus were collected together with the repertoire data. A later genetic analysis took genome-wide SNP genotypes for about 55% of the roughly 700 donors and used that subset as a discovery cohort. All discovery cohort repertoires had been generated using a single sequencing platform. Both class I and class II loci were covered by HLA typing, at four-digit resolution. The number of donors typed differed by locus, with about 629-640 for A, B, C, DRB1 and DQB1, around 520 for DQA1, about 610 for DPA1, and roughly 450 for DPB1. Four or five DR-DQ haplotypes were handled as single units for association and clustering because linkage in the cohort was strong. Across 398 genotyped donors of the cohort, an average of about 200,000 unique TCR beta nucleotide sequences per donor were sequenced, and 15% to 20% of those sequences were non-productive.

The CDR3 contains 15 residues, cysteine and phenylalanine counted. CDR3 DNA only is kept here, 45 bases in frame from base 1. V gives up 0 bases and J gives up 6 bases, and the segment between their germline ends measures 16 bases. CDR1 is given as SGDLS and CDR2 as YYNGEE, both from the germline V gene. The receptor library was made with the immunoSEQ multiplex PCR assay. For the multiplex PCR, a mixture combining 60 forward primers for TCR Vbeta segments and 13 reverse primers for TCR Jbeta segments was used. The CDR3 region of rearranged TCR beta genes was amplified from genomic DNA with a multiplex PCR assay. The amplified TCR beta libraries were sequenced on the Illumina HiSeq System as 87-base-pair reads. Per the source publication's procedure: Across the 700 or so repertoires, a later analysis counted roughly 77 million unique TCR beta chains, about 10 million of which were shared by at least two donors. Raw reads were error-corrected and collapsed into unique sequences by a nearest-neighbor algorithm in which closely related sequences were merged to remove PCR and sequencing errors. CDR3 sequences were aligned to IMGT reference sequences to assign V, D and J gene segments. For a sequence to be retained, at least a six-nucleotide match to both a V gene segment and a J gene segment was required. Rearrangements were called productive when the CDR3 lacked stop codons and stayed in frame with V and J; all others were non-productive. Following IMGT convention, CDR3 was defined as the stretch from the second conserved V-encoded cysteine up to the conserved J-encoded phenylalanine. Sequences without an unambiguous match to a single V gene segment were excluded from the earlier analysis of 450 to 650 of the donors. An earlier analysis of a few hundred of the donors called V segments functional above 56.7% productive rearrangements and segregating when the between-donor standard deviation exceeded 5%. A statistical classification framework was built to diagnose cytomegalovirus status from the catalog of TCR beta chain sequences. A later analysis assigned V and J genes by comparing TCR nucleotide sequences with IMGT/GENE-DB human TR gene sequences. A later analysis assigned CDR3 sequences and most-parsimonious VDJ recombination scenarios with the TCRdist pipeline. A later analysis defined each TCR beta chain by its CDR3 amino acid sequence plus V-gene family, and excluded reads lacking a unique V-gene family. To address suspected cross-contamination and a sequencing artifact, a later analysis removed under 600 highly shared, low-generation-probability nucleotide sequences. In a later analysis, a clonal expansion index for each public chain was calculated from normalized within-repertoire ranks of inferred template counts. In a later analysis, generation probabilities were computed with a VDJ recombination model fitted to out-of-frame rearrangements, and the resulting probabilities were checked against IGoR. Hypergeometric tests were used in a later analysis to score TCR-TCR, TCR-HLA and TCR-CMV co-occurrence, with a repertoire-size bias correction applied to the TCR pairs. A later analysis estimated false discovery rates by permuting HLA or CMV assignments 20 times. A later analysis grouped co-occurring TCRs with DBSCAN, adding TCRdist sequence similarity when clustering within HLA-allele-positive subsets. Repertoires with fewer than 30,000 or more than 120,000 public chains, plus five repertoires with anomalous nucleotide sharing, were excluded from co-occurrence clustering. TCRdb provides this immuneACCESS table in a form limited to in-frame rearrangements. Some clones are lacking; in checked studies, under half of them reflect an unresolved V gene, and why the rest are absent is not known. V and J calls and clone size are those listed in that table; D and trimming were worked out from the DNA. A total of more than 95,000 clones appear in this sample, 80% of them only once. Around 8.9% of the sample comes from the top ten.

General findings and caveats noted by the study authors: In an earlier analysis of approximately 590 of the donors, most TCR beta V segments were observed in productive rearrangements about 90% or about 30% of the time, broadly matching IMGT annotations. A later genetic analysis associated a missense DCLRE1C variant with V-gene and J-gene trimming of TCR beta chains, and an independent cohort replicated the association. The only immune exposure information available for the cohort was CMV serostatus. Because HLA typing was missing for some donors at each locus, association tests included only the typed subset. This cohort had only TCR beta chains sequenced, and the lack of alpha or paired-chain data limited which features could be detected. Specific HLA alleles were associated with about 17,000 TCR beta sequences at a false discovery rate of 0.05 in a later analysis. When HLA alleles, especially DR and DQ, strongly co-occurred, TCR associations were difficult to assign to individual alleles. Approximately 18 rarely observed V segments, including chromosome 9 orphons, were excluded from the earlier analysis of some 590 of the donors because counts were too low. A later analysis reported that several top co-occurrence clusters appeared linked to parvovirus B19, influenza, CMV and Epstein-Barr virus. Presence/absence analyses assumed roughly uniform sequencing depth across donors, an assumption that may not hold. In a later analysis, HLA-associated TCR beta chains showed more clonal expansion and lower generation probabilities than non-associated chains that were equally common. Most CMV-associated TCR beta chains appeared to be HLA-restricted in a later analysis, and the HLA associations seemed to be driven largely by CMV exposure. Most TCR sequences were observed very rarely across donors, whereas some public TCRs were present in many individuals. A later genetic analysis reported fewer N-insertions in productive TCRs among donors in an Asian-associated ancestry cluster than the roughly 700-donor mean. Correlated functional status among segregating V segments might be attributable to linkage disequilibrium, but an unknown experimental factor could not be ruled out. A few of the identified cytomegalovirus-associated TCR beta chains were confirmed in vitro to be specific for cytomegalovirus antigens. A total of some 180 TCR beta chains were listed by the study as associated with cytomegalovirus. A further reported finding was that TCR beta sequences accurately predicted the HLA-A and HLA-B alleles for most subjects in the first cohort. A later analysis found that TCR association rates varied across HLA loci, with DRB1 alleles showing the most associated TCRs and HLA-C alleles the fewest. Cytomegalovirus status was reported to be diagnosed by the classifier with high specificity and sensitivity in both the original and validation cohorts. The 87-base-pair reads could not distinguish some IMGT-functional V segments, including TRBV6-2 and TRBV6-3, so those segments were excluded. The authors suggested that the approach could potentially be extended to other disease states and immunological phenotypes. A cluster of highly shared sequence variants was judged likely to represent a technical artifact of the sequencing pipeline.

About this clone itself: Its antigen target is currently unknown. No qualities accompany the bases; no much larger clone lies one base away.

The cohort was made up of about 670 healthy bone marrow donors. All cohort members were sampled while nominally healthy, although unrecorded immune exposures were likely present. The donor tested CMV seropositive, placing the donor among the 289 seropositive members of the cohort. A peripheral blood sample was collected from each donor, and TCR beta sequencing was performed on peripheral blood mononuclear cells. Genomic DNA was extracted from the blood cell samples with the Qiagen DNeasy Blood Extraction Kit. Input material: PBMCs. The chain is encoded by TRBV9 joined to TRBJ2-7, with TRBD1 as a weak D call on 6 bases. This receptor was taken from a man aged 25-45 years in good health and CMV-seropositive. This receptor has the CDR3 CASSVDPGKGGEQYF. The DNA is as follows: TGTGCCAGCAGCGTAGATCCAGGGAAAGGGGGCGAGCAGTACTTC.